Listed below are T cell receptor beta chains from one sample, sequenced in a study of memory CD8 T cells in hepatitis C reinfection. The assay was immunoSEQ multiplex PCR, and TCRdb's table has in-frame clones only and misses some. The table shows 35,000 to 50,000 clones, with roughly 90% occurring only once. The sequenced sample consisted of naive CD8+ T cells sorted from blood. Source of these receptors: a young man with hepatitis C virus infection. The CDR3 runs from the conserved cysteine through the conserved F or W. D genes are given only for firm matches. For some rows the clone size is stated as once, few or many, or as a class when expanded; others skip it.

>TRBJ1-4|TRBV6-5|NA|NA|15
CASSGAGSLNEKLFF
TGTGCCAGCAGTGGGGCCGGGTCGTTGAATGAAAAACTGTTTTTT
>TRBJ1-1|TRBV9|NA|NA|13
CASSVLPETEAFF
TGTGCCAGCAGCGTCCTACCCGAAACTGAAGCTTTCTTT
>TRBJ2-3|TRBV6-5|NA|NA|14
CASSYSIRADTQYF
TGTGCCAGCAGTTACTCGATCCGGGCAGATACGCAGTATTTT
>TRBJ2-7|TRBV19|NA|TRBD2|14
CASSKLAGVYEQYF
TGTGCCAGTAGTAAACTAGCGGGAGTCTACGAGCAGTACTTC
>TRBJ2-2|TRBV7-9|NA|NA|10
CASRTGELFF
TGTGCCAGCCGGACCGGGGAGCTGTTTTTT
>TRBJ1-2|TRBV4-3|once|TRBD1|14
CASSVGTGVAGYTF
TGCGCCAGCAGCGTGGGGACAGGGGTGGCTGGCTACACCTTC
>TRBJ2-3|TRBV5-4|NA|TRBD2|15
CASSLAGRGADTQYF
TGTGCCAGCAGCTTGGCGGGGCGGGGGGCAGATACGCAGTATTTT
>TRBJ2-3|TRBV7-9|NA|TRBD2|16
CASSFPLAGGPDTQYF
TGTGCCAGCAGCTTCCCCCTAGCGGGGGGCCCGGATACGCAGTATTTT
>TRBJ1-1|TRBV19|NA|NA|11
CSVAGITEAFF
TGTTCTGTGGCGGGGATCACTGAAGCTTTCTTT
>TRBJ2-1|TRBV5-1|NA|NA|13
CASSLVRGNEQFF
TGCGCCAGCAGCTTGGTGCGGGGCAATGAGCAGTTCTTC
>TRBJ2-7|TRBV28|NA|TRBD2|14
CASSYLAAYYEQYF
TGTGCCAGCAGTTATCTAGCGGCTTACTACGAGCAGTACTTC
>TRBJ2-1|TRBV30|NA|NA|15
CAWSGGDAGGHEQFF
TGTGCCTGGAGTGGGGGGGACGCGGGTGGCCATGAGCAGTTCTTC
>TRBJ2-3|TRBV6-1|NA|TRBD1|13
CASRAGGGDTQYF
TGTGCCAGCAGAGCAGGGGGCGGGGATACGCAGTATTTT